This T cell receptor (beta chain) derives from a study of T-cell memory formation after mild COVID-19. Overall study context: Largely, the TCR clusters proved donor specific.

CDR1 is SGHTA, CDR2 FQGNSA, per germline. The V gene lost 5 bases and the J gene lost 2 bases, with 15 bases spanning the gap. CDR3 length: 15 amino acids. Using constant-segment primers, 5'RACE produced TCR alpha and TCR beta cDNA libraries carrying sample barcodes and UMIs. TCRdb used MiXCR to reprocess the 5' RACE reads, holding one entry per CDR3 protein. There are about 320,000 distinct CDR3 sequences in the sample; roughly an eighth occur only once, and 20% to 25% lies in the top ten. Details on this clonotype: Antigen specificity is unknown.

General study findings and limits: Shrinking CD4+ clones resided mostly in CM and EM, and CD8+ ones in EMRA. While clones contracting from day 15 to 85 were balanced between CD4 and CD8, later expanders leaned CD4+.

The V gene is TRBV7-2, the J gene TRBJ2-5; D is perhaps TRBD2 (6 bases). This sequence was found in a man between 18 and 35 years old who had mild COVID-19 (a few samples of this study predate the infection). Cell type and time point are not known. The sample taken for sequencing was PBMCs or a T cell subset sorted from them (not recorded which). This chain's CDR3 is CASSLSRDSQETQYF. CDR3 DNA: TGTGCCAGCAGCCTCAGCCGGGACTCTCAAGAGACCCAGTACTTC.